Below are 14 T cell receptor beta chains sequenced from a single sample in a study of blood T cell repertoires in COVID-19. Sequencing used immunoSEQ multiplex PCR; TCRdb keeps in-frame clones, though not all of them. The profile covers 200,000 to 250,000 clones, with 85% appearing a single time and over 0.95% taken by the ten largest. What was sequenced was peripheral blood. The receptor source for this set is a man aged 40-49 years with acute or convalescent COVID-19.

This clone has only one observation. The chain uses TRBV5-6 and TRBJ2-5; a weak D match, TRBD2 (6 bases). CDR3 length: 14 residues. Per the germline V gene, CDR1 is SGHDT and CDR2 is YYEEEE. V was cut by 1 base and J by 7 bases, with 14 bases left in between. CDR3: CASSLRGTQGTQYF. In nucleotides, the CDR3 is TGTGCCAGCAGCTTGCGGGGGACCCAGGGGACCCAGTACTTC.

Comments on this clone: This CDR3 is also generated by other DNA sequences in the sample. The chain carries TRBV3-1 (or the pseudogene TRBV3-2) and TRBJ2-7; D not certain. Deletions cut 0 bases from V and 3 bases from J, with 6 bases between. Germline-derived CDR1 and CDR2 are LGHDT and YNNKEL (reference sequence). This CDR3 has 13 residues. CDR3 nucleotides: TGTGCCAGCAGCCAAGACCGCAGCTACGAGCAGTACTTC. This gives the protein CASSQDRSYEQYF.

The chain combines TRBV4-3 with TRBJ2-3, with D perhaps matching TRBD1 (6 bases). The length of the CDR3 is 16 residues. The V end lost 3 bases, the J end lost 5 bases, and 18 bases lay between the germline ends. CDR1 and CDR2 (germline): LGHNA, YSLEER. Here the CDR3 reads CASSQDSVPVGDTQYF. The CDR3 DNA reads as TGCGCCAGCAGCCAGGACAGTGTTCCAGTCGGAGATACGCAGTATTTT.

The V call is TRBV3-1 (or the pseudogene TRBV3-2), the J call TRBJ2-3, with unresolved D. In germline, CDR1 is LGHDT, CDR2 YNNKEL (reference sequence). The CDR3 spans 15 residues. The V end was cut by 2 bases, the J end by 0 bases, with 9 bases between. Here the CDR3 reads CASSQQVRSTDTQYF. The CDR3 DNA follows: TGTGCCAGCAGCCAACAGGTCAGGAGCACAGATACGCAGTATTTT.

This chain joins TRBV10-3 and TRBJ1-6; 9 bases line up with TRBD1. J gave up 7 bases and V 10 bases, and 8 bases lay outside the gene matches. The CDR3 length is 14 residues. CDR1 is ENHRY and CDR2 is SYGVKD in the germline V gene. CDR3 region: CATESGQGNSPLHF. The CDR3 DNA sequence: TGTGCCACTGAATCGGGACAGGGAAATTCACCCCTCCACTTT.

The chain joins TRBV6-6 to TRBJ2-2, with D possibly matching TRBD2 (6 bases). Germline-derived CDR1 and CDR2 are MNHNY and SVGAGI (reference sequence). Deletions cut 8 bases from V and 7 bases from J, with 14 bases between. The CDR3 totals 13 residues. CDR3 sequence (DNA): TGTGCCAGCGGCCCGGTGGGGGGCGGGGAGCTGTTTTTT. Residues: CASGPVGGGELFF.

The chain joins TRBV3-1 (or the pseudogene TRBV3-2) to TRBJ2-7; no reliable D call. Trimming cost V 5 bases and J 7 bases, with 9 bases left between them. The CDR3 has 11 residues. Germline loops: CDR1 LGHDT, CDR2 YNNKEL (reference sequence). Here the CDR3 reads CASSGLREQYF. CDR3 in DNA: TGTGCCAGCAGCGGGCTTCGTGAGCAGTACTTC.

The rearrangement uses TRBV20-1 and TRBJ1-3; possibly TRBD1 for D (5 bases). Trimming pared 3 bases from V and 5 bases from J, leaving 14 bases between. Germline values: CDR1 DFQATT, CDR2 SNEGSKA (reference sequence). This CDR3 comprises 14 residues. Written as DNA, the CDR3 is TGCAGTGCTAGTAAGGCCAGGGAAAGAAACACCATATATTTT. It encodes CSASKARERNTIYF.

In this sample, this clone turned up once. The chain is built from TRBV6-5 and TRBJ2-1; maybe TRBD1 (6 bases). The V gene lost 6 bases and the J gene lost 7 bases, with 19 bases spanning the gap. The V gene's germline CDR1 is MNHEY and CDR2 SVGAGI. The CDR3 contains 15 residues. The CDR3 region has the DNA TGTGCCAGCAGGCCGGACAGCAGGGGCCGGAATGAGCAGTTCTTC. Its protein product is CASRPDSRGRNEQFF.

CDR3 residues: CASSLEGGYQETQYF. CDR3 nucleotides: TGTGCCAGCAGCTTAGAGGGGGGGTACCAAGAGACCCAGTACTTC. The chain links TRBV7-9 to TRBJ2-5, with D maybe TRBD2 (7 bases). Between the trimmed V and J ends, which lost 1 base and 0 bases, there was a span of 9 bases. Germline CDR1 is SEHNR and CDR2 is FQNEAQ (reference sequence). The CDR3 has 15 amino acids. The full variable domain, rest sourced from reference TRBV7-9 and TRBJ2-5, is DTGVSQNPRHKITKRGQNVTFRCDPISEHNRLYWYRQTLGQGPEFLTYFQNEAQLEKSRLLSDRFSAERPKGSFSTLEIQRTEQGDSAMYLCASSLEGGYQETQYFGPGTRLLVL.

The chain combines TRBV10-3 with TRBJ1-1; TRBD1 matches 8 bases. CDR3 length: 13 amino acids. Germline CDR1 reads ENHRY; CDR2 reads SYGVKD. J lost 0 bases, V lost 10 bases, and 4 bases had no gene match. The DNA of the CDR3 is TGTGCCACCCGACAGGGGCTGAACACTGAAGCTTTCTTT. This sequence encodes CATRQGLNTEAFF.

CDR3 nucleotides: TGTGCCAGCAGGTCTGAAGGAACCGGGAGAAACACCATATATTTT. Encoded protein: CASRSEGTGRNTIYF. The J gene is TRBJ1-3, the V gene TRBV7-9, with D unclear. From germline, CDR1 is SEHNR and CDR2 FQNEAQ (reference sequence). The CDR3 has 15 residues. Trimming took 6 bases from V and 5 from J, leaving 17 bases between them.

This clone is a singleton in its sample. The V and J genes are TRBV3-1 (or the pseudogene TRBV3-2) and TRBJ1-2, with TRBD1 identical over 9 bases. The length of the CDR3 is 15 residues. The germline gives CDR1 LGHDT, CDR2 YNNKEL (reference sequence). The V gene end was trimmed by 3 bases and the J gene end by 4 bases; junction bases not matched to a gene: 6. The CDR3 bases are TGTGCCAGCAGCCAGGGACAGGGTTCAAGCTATGGCTACACCTTC. It is translated as CASSQGQGSSYGYTF.

This chain uses TRBV5-1 with TRBJ2-7; a weak D match, TRBD1 (6 bases). Germline values: CDR1 SGHRS, CDR2 YFSETQ. The CDR3 loop spans 15 amino acids. The ends were cut back, 0 bases at V and 4 bases at J, with 14 bases in the middle. The CDR3 coding sequence is TGCGCCAGCAGCTTGGCAGGTGGGGGCTTTTACGAGCAGTACTTC. It yields the protein CASSLAGGGFYEQYF. Supplemented by reference TRBV5-1 and TRBJ2-7, the full variable domain reads KAGVTQTPRYLIKTRGQQVTLSCSPISGHRSVSWYQQTPGQGLQFLFEYFSETQRNKGNFPGRFSGRQFSNSRSEMNVSTLELGDSALYLCASSLAGGGFYEQYFGPGTRLTVT.